One and the same sample provided the 12 T cell receptor beta chains below, sequenced in a study of control samples from healthy donors and cancer patients. Assay used: immunoSEQ multiplex PCR; TCRdb lists only in-frame clones, some missing. The sample has 75,000 to 90,000 clones, 75% to 90% seen once. The sample consisted of blood. Receptor source: a man aged 45-65 years in good health.

This clone was seen just once. The rearrangement links TRBV5-1 to TRBJ1-1, with D maybe TRBD1 (6 bases). The CDR3 totals 14 residues. V was pared by 4 bases and J by 1 base, with 11 bases between. Germline CDR1 reads SGHRS; CDR2 reads YFSETQ. The CDR3 sequence is CASSQDRRNTEAFF. DNA of the CDR3: TGCGCCAGCAGCCAGGACAGACGGAACACTGAAGCTTTCTTT.

CDR3 in DNA: TGTGCCTACAGGGAGGGGAACACTGAAGCTTTCTTT. Encoded protein: CAYREGNTEAFF. The J gene is TRBJ1-1, the V gene TRBV30, with TRBD1 as a possible D gene (6 bases). This CDR3 spans 12 amino acids. V gave up 7 bases and J gave up 1 base, with 10 bases separating them. Germline V gene lookup returns CDR1 GTSNPN and CDR2 SVGIG (reference sequence).

The rearrangement links TRBV19 to TRBJ1-5; weak D call: TRBD1 (5 bases). The CDR3 contains 16 residues. V dropped 2 bases and J dropped 2 bases, with 13 bases sitting between them. CDR1 and CDR2 (germline): LNHDA, SQIVND (reference sequence). CDR3 in amino acids: CASSITGRVGNQPQHF. CDR3 nucleotides: TGTGCCAGTAGTATAACGGGCAGGGTGGGCAATCAGCCCCAGCATTTT.

The chain is built from TRBV10-1 and TRBJ2-1; no firm D call. The CDR3 runs to 15 residues. V was clipped by 5 bases and J by 2 bases, with 13 bases between them. Germline V gene sequence: CDR1 WNHNN, CDR2 SYGVQD (reference sequence). CDR3 amino acids: CASSPGARTYNEQFF. DNA for the CDR3: TGCGCCAGCAGTCCCGGTGCGAGGACCTACAATGAGCAGTTCTTC.

This clone was seen more than once but under ten times. The rearrangement uses TRBV7-2 and TRBJ2-3; TRBD2 might be the D (5 bases). The V end lost 5 bases, the J end lost 2 bases, and 17 bases lay between the germline ends. The CDR3 length is 16 residues. The germline gives CDR1 SGHTA, CDR2 FQGNSA. The CDR3 sequence is CASSPRASQPTDTQYF. The CDR3 region has the DNA TGTGCCAGCAGCCCCCGGGCTAGCCAACCCACAGATACGCAGTATTTT.

This rearrangement joins TRBV19 to TRBJ1-1; D possibly corresponds to TRBD1 (5 bases). This CDR3 contains 14 residues. Germline lookup yields CDR1 LNHDA and CDR2 SQIVND (reference sequence). V shed 3 bases and J shed 4 bases, with 12 bases lying between them. CDR3 coding DNA: TGTGCCAGTAGTATCGTAGGGGCGAGCACTGAAGCTTTCTTT. It specifies CASSIVGASTEAFF. The variable domain in full, completed from reference TRBV19 and TRBJ1-1, reads DGGITQSPKYLFRKEGQNVTLSCEQNLNHDAMYWYRQDPGQGLRLIYYSQIVNDFQKGDIAEGYSVSREKKESFPLTVTSAQKNPTAFYLCASSIVGASTEAFFGQGTRLTVV.

J is TRBJ2-7 and V is TRBV6-2 or TRBV6-3; D may match TRBD1 or TRBD2 (5 bases each). Trimming removed 4 bases from V and 2 bases from J, with 15 bases in between. The CDR3 length is 15 residues. CDR1 and CDR2 (germline): MNHEY, SVGEGT. The CDR3 nucleotides read TGTGCCAGCAGTTTCCCGGGACCCATGGCCTACGAGCAGTACTTC. The encoded protein is CASSFPGPMAYEQYF.

V is TRBV2 and J is TRBJ1-2; the D is unclear. Germline CDR1 SNHLY, CDR2 FYNNEI. V was clipped by 2 bases and J by 0 bases, with 13 bases between them. This CDR3 has 16 amino acids. The CDR3 DNA follows: TGTGCCAGCAGTGAAACTATGGGAGCGGCTAACTATGGCTACACCTTC. Protein product: CASSETMGAANYGYTF.

CDR3 in amino acids: CASSQEGGSPSEKLFF. Here the CDR3 DNA reads TGCGCCAGCAGCCAAGAAGGAGGCAGTCCGAGTGAAAAACTGTTTTTT. This sequence joins TRBV4-3 and TRBJ1-4; unclear D gene. The CDR3 extends over 16 amino acids. V shed 0 bases and J shed 7 bases, with 15 bases lying between them. Germline CDR1 LGHNA, CDR2 YSLEER.

The chain combines TRBV2 with TRBJ1-2, with a tentative D call TRBD1 (5 bases). V lost 7 bases and J 1 base, leaving 16 bases between the germline ends. This CDR3 spans 15 amino acids. Germline assignment: CDR1 SNHLY and CDR2 FYNNEI. The CDR3 nucleotides read TGTGCCAGCACCCCAGGGAATTCGGGTAACTATGGCTACACCTTC. Amino acids: CASTPGNSGNYGYTF.

This chain uses TRBV9 with TRBJ1-4, with 7 bases fitting TRBD1. Germline assignment: CDR1 SGDLS and CDR2 YYNGEE. The trim removed 4 bases at V and 0 bases at J, leaving 6 bases unmatched. The CDR3 runs 16 residues. The CDR3, as DNA: TGTGCCAGCAGCCCCCAGGGGGGCGCAACTAATGAAAAACTGTTTTTT. Translation gives CASSPQGGATNEKLFF.

The gene calls are TRBV29-1 and TRBJ2-2; the match to TRBD2 covers 16 bases. From germline, CDR1 is SQVTM and CDR2 ANQGSEA. With V trimmed by 7 bases and J by 5 bases, 7 bases remained unmatched. The CDR3 contains 16 residues. The CDR3 DNA follows: TGCAGCGGAAAGGGACTAGCGGGGGGGCGGACCGGGGAGCTGTTTTTT. Amino acid sequence: CSGKGLAGGRTGELFF.